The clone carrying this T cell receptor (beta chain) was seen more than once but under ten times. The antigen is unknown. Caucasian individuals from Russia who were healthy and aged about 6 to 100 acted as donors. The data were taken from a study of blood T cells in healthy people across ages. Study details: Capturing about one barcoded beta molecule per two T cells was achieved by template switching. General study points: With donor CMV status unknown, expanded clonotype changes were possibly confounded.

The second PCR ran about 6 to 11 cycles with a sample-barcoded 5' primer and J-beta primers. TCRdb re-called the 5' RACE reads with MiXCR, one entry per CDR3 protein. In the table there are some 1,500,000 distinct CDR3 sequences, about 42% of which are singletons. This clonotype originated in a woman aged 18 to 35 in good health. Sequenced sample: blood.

The CDR3 loop is CASSVEASSRDTQYF. CDR3 nucleotide sequence: TGTGCCAGCAGCGTAGAGGCCTCGTCGAGGGATACGCAGTATTTT. This rearrangement joins TRBV9 to TRBJ2-3; no definite D call. The CDR3 loop spans 15 amino acids. The V end was cut by 0 bases, the J end by 6 bases, with 14 bases between. The germline V gene encodes CDR1 SGDLS and CDR2 YYNGEE.